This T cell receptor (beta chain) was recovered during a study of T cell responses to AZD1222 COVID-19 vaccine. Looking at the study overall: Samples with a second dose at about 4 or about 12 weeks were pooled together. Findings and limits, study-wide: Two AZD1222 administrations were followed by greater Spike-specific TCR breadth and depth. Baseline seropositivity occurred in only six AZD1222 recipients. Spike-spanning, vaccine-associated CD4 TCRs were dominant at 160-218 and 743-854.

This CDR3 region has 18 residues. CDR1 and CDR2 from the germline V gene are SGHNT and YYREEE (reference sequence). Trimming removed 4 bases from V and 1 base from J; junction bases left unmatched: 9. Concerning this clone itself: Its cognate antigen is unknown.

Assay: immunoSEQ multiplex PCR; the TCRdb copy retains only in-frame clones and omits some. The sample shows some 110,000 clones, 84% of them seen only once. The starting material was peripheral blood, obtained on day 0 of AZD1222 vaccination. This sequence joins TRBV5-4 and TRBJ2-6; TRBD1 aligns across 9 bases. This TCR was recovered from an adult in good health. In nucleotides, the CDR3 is TGTGCCAGCAGCCCACCGGGACAGGGTCCTTCTGGGGCCAACGTCCTGACTTTC. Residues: CASSPPGQGPSGANVLTF. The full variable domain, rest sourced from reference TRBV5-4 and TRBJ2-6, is ETGVTQSPTHLIKTRGQQVTLRCSSQSGHNTVSWYQQALGQGPQFIFQYYREEENGRGNFPPRFSGLQFPNYSSELNVNALELDDSALYLCASSPPGQGPSGANVLTFGAGSRLTVL.